A selection of T cell receptor beta chains follows, all from one sample in a study of identical twins. TCRdb reprocessed the 5' RACE reads via MiXCR and lists one record per CDR3 protein. The repertoire holds around 680,000 distinct CDR3 sequences, 8.5% to 9.5% seen once, with around 0.95% in the top ten. The same data also went into a second study, on yellow fever vaccine responses in identical twins.

What was sequenced was PBMCs. The receptors were sampled from a woman aged 18-29 years in good health. Both conserved end residues are part of each CDR3. A D gene is named only where the DNA matches it firmly. Clone size appears in some rows only: once, few, many, or a class for an expanded clone.

>NA|NA|TRBV10-3|TRBJ2-7
CAITAAETYEQYF
TGTGCCATCACTGCCGCCGAAACCTACGAGCAGTACTTC
>NA|many|TRBV5-1|TRBJ2-7
CASSFDSLSYEQYF
TGCGCCAGCAGCTTTGACAGCCTCTCCTACGAGCAGTACTTC
>NA|many|TRBV12-3/TRBV12-4|TRBJ1-2
CASTLSGEAYGYTF
TGTGCCAGCACCCTCTCGGGGGAGGCGTATGGCTACACCTTC
>NA|many|TRBV20-1|TRBJ2-5
CSARVDVKETQYF
TGCAGTGCTAGAGTGGACGTAAAAGAGACCCAGTACTTC
>NA|few|TRBV7-2|TRBJ2-7
CASSLRGAQYF
TGTGCCAGCAGCTTAAGGGGGGCGCAGTACTTC
>TRBD2|few|TRBV5-1|TRBJ2-2
CASSFSGGTGRAGELFF
TGCGCCAGCAGCTTCTCGGGGGGTACTGGACGGGCCGGGGAGCTGTTTTTT
>TRBD2|NA|TRBV6-1|TRBJ2-2
CASGLGGGNTGELFF
TGTGCCAGCGGACTCGGGGGGGGGAACACCGGGGAGCTGTTTTTT
>NA|NA|TRBV7-9|TRBJ1-6
CASSLAGANSPLHF
TGTGCCAGCAGCTTAGCGGGGGCAAATTCACCCCTCCACTTT
>NA|many|TRBV29-1|TRBJ2-2
CSVDQGLTGELFF
TGCAGCGTTGATCAGGGTCTCACCGGGGAGCTGTTTTTT
>NA|many|TRBV15|TRBJ1-6
CATSRDRELTVGRNSPLHF
TGTGCCACCAGCAGAGATCGAGAATTAACAGTAGGGAGAAATTCACCCCTCCACTTT
>TRBD2|NA|TRBV27|TRBJ2-3
CASRARTSGGDTQYF
TGTGCCAGCAGAGCTAGGACTAGCGGGGGAGATACGCAGTATTTT
>NA|many|TRBV3-1|TRBJ2-5
CASSQWDGSETQYF
TGTGCCAGCAGTCAATGGGACGGCTCGGAGACCCAGTACTTC